This T cell receptor (beta chain) was sequenced in a study of T-cell memory formation after mild COVID-19. This CDR3 is built from 14 residues. CDR1 and CDR2 from the germline V gene are DFQATT and SNEGSKA (reference sequence). With V trimmed by 4 bases and J by 5 bases, 8 bases remained unmatched. TCRdb itself ran the 5' RACE reads through MiXCR, one entry per CDR3 protein. The sample shows about 470,000 distinct CDR3 sequences, around 27% of them seen only once. A word on this clonotype: Its target is not known.

Overall study results and limits: Clones contracting over day 15 to 85 were CD4/CD8 balanced, with later expanders leaning CD4+.

The receptor was derived from an adult woman who had mild COVID-19 (a few samples of this study predate the infection). Cell type and time point are not known. Sequencing was performed on PBMCs or a T cell subset sorted from them (not recorded which). The chain carries TRBV20-1 and TRBJ2-5, with 9 bases identical to TRBD1. The CDR3 DNA is TGCAGTGCTACTACACAGGGGGCCTGGGAGACCCAGTACTTC. It is translated as CSATTQGAWETQYF.